The source of this T cell receptor (beta chain) is a study of shared clonotypes between healthy human individuals. The junction had 9 bases not matched to a gene; V was cut back by 8 bases and J by 5 bases. This CDR3 has 14 residues. Germline V lookup: CDR1 MNHNS, CDR2 SASEGT. Assay: immunoSEQ multiplex PCR; the TCRdb copy retains only in-frame clones and omits some. Counted here are approximately 1,000,000 clones, approximately 77% occurring once; the ten biggest clones make up 0.89%. The TCR was taken from a young man in good health. Some clones in this sample may be carry-over from other donors' samples. V gene TRBV6-1 combines with J gene TRBJ2-1; 7 nucleotides agree with TRBD1. The sequencing input was memory CD4+ T cells from PBMCs. The subset: CD45RA-negative fraction. CDR3 nucleotide sequence: TGTGCCAGCCTGTACGGGACAGATAACAATGAGCAGTTCTTC. Translated, it gives CASLYGTDNNEQFF.